The following is a T cell receptor (beta chain) sequence with its context. The antigen remains unidentified. V lost 3 bases and J 5 bases, leaving 5 bases between the germline ends. The V gene's germline CDR1 is SGHAT and CDR2 FQNNGV. The length of the CDR3 is 12 residues. At the time of sampling, donors were nominally healthy, though unrecorded immune exposures were likely. These data originate in a study of cytomegalovirus exposure and HLA in healthy donors. At the level of the study: Early released data comprised around 80 million unique TCRs from HLA-typed donors.

Use of 60 Vbeta and 13 Jbeta primers characterized the PCR. Repertoires were generated with immunoSEQ multiplex PCR, while TCRdb's copy carries only in-frame clones and drops some. Seen here are fewer than 95,000 clones, just over 75% observed once, and the top ten hold under 0.75%. Broader study findings: One variant, a missense change in DCLRE1C, was linked in a later analysis to TCR beta V- and J-gene trimming. The authors later found HLA-associated TCR beta chains more clonally expanded than equally common others.

The source material was PBMCs. The receptor's source is a man aged 30 to 45 in good health and CMV-seronegative. This sequence joins TRBV11-2 and TRBJ1-3, with D uncertain. This chain's CDR3 is CASSFPRNTIYF. Written as DNA, the CDR3 is TGTGCCAGCAGCTTTCCCAGAAACACCATATATTTT.